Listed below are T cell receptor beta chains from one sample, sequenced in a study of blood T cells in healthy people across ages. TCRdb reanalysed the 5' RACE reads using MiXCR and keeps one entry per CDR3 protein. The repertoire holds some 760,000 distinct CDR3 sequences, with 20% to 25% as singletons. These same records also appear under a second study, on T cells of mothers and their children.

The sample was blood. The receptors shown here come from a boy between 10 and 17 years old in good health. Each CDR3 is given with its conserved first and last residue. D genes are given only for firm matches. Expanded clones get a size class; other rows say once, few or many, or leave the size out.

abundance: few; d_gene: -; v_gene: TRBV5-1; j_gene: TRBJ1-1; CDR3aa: CASSLEIRTGSKAFF; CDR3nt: TGCGCCAGCAGCTTGGAAATCAGGACGGGGAGTAAAGCTTTCTTT
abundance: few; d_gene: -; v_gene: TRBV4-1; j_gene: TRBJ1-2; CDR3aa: CASSQGAGPPGGYTF; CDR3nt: TGCGCCAGCAGCCAAGGGGCAGGTCCTCCTGGCGGCTACACCTTC
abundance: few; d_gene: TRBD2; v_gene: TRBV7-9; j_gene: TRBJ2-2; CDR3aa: CASSGGLGHTGELFF; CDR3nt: TGTGCCAGCAGCGGGGGACTAGGACACACCGGGGAGCTGTTTTTT
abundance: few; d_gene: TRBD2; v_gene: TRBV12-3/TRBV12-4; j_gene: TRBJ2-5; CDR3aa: CASSTTGTSGRATQYF; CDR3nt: TGTGCCAGCAGCACCACCGGGACTAGCGGGAGAGCGACCCAGTACTTC
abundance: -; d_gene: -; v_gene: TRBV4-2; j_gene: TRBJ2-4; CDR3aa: CASSQDLAVLLAKNIQYF; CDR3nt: TGTGCCAGCAGCCAAGATCTGGCAGTCCTTCTAGCCAAAAACATTCAGTACTTC
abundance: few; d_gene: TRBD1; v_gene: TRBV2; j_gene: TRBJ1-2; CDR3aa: CASSHDRGEGYTF; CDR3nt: TGTGCCAGCAGTCACGACAGGGGTGAAGGCTACACCTTC
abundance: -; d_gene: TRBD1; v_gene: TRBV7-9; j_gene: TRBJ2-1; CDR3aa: CASSQSGTGKDEKFF; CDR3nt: TGTGCCAGCAGCCAGTCCGGGACAGGGAAGGATGAGAAGTTCTTC
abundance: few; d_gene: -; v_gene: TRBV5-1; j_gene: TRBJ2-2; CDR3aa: CASSLEQFAGELFF; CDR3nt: TGCGCCAGCAGCTTGGAGCAGTTTGCCGGGGAGCTGTTTTTT
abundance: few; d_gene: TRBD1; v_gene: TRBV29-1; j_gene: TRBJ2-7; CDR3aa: CSVSVEDRGYEQYF; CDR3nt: TGCAGCGTTTCCGTGGAGGACAGGGGCTACGAGCAGTACTTC
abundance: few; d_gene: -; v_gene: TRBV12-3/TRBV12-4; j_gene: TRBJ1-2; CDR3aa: CASSLYSNYGYTF; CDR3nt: TGTGCCAGCAGTTTATACAGCAACTATGGCTACACCTTC
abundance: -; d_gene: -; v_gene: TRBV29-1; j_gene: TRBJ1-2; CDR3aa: CSGHSGHGYTF; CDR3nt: TGCAGCGGCCACAGCGGGCATGGCTACACCTTC
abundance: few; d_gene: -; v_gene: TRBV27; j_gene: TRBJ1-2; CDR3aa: CASLVRYGYTF; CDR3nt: TGTGCGTCGCTGGTTCGGTATGGCTACACCTTC
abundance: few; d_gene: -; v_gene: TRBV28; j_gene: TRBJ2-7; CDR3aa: CASSDPDGQPYF; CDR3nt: TGTGCCAGCAGTGATCCCGACGGACAGCCATACTTC
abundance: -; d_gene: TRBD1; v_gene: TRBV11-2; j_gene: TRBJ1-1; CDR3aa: CASTQGAGPSSEAFF; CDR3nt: TGTGCCAGCACCCAGGGGGCAGGGCCATCATCCGAAGCTTTCTTT
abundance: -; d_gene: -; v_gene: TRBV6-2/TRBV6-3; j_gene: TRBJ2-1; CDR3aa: CASSHRGLRADEQFF; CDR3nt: TGTGCCAGCAGCCACAGGGGACTAAGGGCGGATGAGCAGTTCTTC
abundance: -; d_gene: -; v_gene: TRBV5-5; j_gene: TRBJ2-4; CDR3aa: CASRDIRNIQYF; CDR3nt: TGTGCCAGCAGGGACATAAGAAACATTCAGTACTTC
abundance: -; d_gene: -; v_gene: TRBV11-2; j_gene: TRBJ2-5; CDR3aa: CASSLYYQIQETQYF; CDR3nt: TGTGCCAGCAGCTTATATTATCAGATCCAAGAGACCCAGTACTTC
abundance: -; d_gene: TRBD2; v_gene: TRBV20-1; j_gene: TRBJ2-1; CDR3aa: CSALAGVAYNEQFF; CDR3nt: TGCAGTGCATTAGCGGGAGTAGCTTACAATGAGCAGTTCTTC
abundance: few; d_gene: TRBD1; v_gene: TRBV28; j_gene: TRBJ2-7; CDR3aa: CASGQGYKQYF; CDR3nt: TGTGCCAGCGGACAGGGGTACAAGCAGTACTTC
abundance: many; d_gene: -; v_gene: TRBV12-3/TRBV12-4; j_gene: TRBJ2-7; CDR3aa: CASSGGTYYEQYF; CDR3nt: TGTGCCAGCAGTGGGGGCACATACTACGAGCAGTACTTC
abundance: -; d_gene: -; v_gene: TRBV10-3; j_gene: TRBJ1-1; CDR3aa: CAISESGEAFF; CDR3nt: TGTGCCATCAGTGAGTCGGGAGAAGCTTTCTTT
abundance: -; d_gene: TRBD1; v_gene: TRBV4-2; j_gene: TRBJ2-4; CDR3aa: CASTTGDHPENIQYF; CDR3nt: TGTGCCAGCACAACAGGGGACCACCCCGAAAACATTCAGTACTTC
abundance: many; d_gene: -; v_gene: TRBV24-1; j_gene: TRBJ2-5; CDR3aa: CATSDPTVKAETQYF; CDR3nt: TGTGCCACCAGTGACCCGACAGTTAAGGCAGAGACCCAGTACTTC
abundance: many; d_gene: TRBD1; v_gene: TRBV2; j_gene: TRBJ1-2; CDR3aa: CASSDTPGQGRVYTF; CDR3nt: TGTGCCAGCAGTGACACTCCGGGACAGGGGCGCGTCTACACCTTC
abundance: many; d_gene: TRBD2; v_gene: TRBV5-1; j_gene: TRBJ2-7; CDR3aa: CASTGGTSAAYEQYF; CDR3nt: TGCGCCAGCACCGGTGGGACTAGCGCTGCCTACGAGCAGTACTTC
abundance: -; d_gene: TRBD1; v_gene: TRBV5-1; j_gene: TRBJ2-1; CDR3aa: CASSSGTGSVGQFF; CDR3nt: TGCGCCAGCAGTTCCGGGACAGGGAGCGTCGGGCAGTTCTTC
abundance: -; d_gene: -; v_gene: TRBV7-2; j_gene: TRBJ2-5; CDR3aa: CASSYGLQDQETQYF; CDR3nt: TGTGCCAGCAGCTACGGACTGCAAGACCAAGAGACCCAGTACTTC
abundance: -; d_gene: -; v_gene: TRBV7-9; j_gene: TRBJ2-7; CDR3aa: CASSLVWEQYF; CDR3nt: TGTGCCAGCAGTTTAGTTTGGGAGCAGTACTTC
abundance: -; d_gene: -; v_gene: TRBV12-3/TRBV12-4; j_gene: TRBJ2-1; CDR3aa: CASSLRGQIPTIVEQFF; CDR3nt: TGTGCCAGCAGTTTGAGAGGGCAGATCCCTACAATAGTTGAGCAGTTCTTC
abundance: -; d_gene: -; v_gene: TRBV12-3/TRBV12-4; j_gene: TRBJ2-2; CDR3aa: CASFGWGGRLFF; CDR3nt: TGTGCCAGTTTCGGATGGGGGGGCCGGCTGTTTTTT
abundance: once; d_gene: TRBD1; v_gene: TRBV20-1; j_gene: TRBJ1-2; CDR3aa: CSTDRVDGYTF; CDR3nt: TGCAGTACGGACAGGGTCGACGGCTACACCTTC
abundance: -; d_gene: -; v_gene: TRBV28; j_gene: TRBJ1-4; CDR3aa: CASSSLLGGSIVEKLFF; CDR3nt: TGTGCCAGCAGCTCCCTCCTCGGCGGCTCAATCGTTGAAAAACTGTTTTTT
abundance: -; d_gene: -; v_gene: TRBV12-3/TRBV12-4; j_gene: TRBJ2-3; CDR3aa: CASSCGGADTQYF; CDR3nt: TGTGCCAGCAGTTGCGGGGGCGCAGATACGCAGTATTTT
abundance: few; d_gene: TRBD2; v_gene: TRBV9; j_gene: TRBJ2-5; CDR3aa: CASSVGGGNQETQYF; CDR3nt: TGTGCCAGCAGCGTCGGGGGGGGGAACCAAGAGACCCAGTACTTC
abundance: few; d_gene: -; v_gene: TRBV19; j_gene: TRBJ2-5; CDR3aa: CASSKLSTEETQYF; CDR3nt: TGTGCCAGTAGTAAGCTTTCGACAGAAGAGACCCAGTACTTC
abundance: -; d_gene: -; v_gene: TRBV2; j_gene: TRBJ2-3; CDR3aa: CASGETDTRYF; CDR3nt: TGTGCCAGCGGCGAGACAGATACGCGGTATTTT
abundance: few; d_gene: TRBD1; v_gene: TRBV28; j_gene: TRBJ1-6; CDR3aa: CASSVTGGYGSPLHF; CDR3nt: TGTGCCAGCAGCGTGACAGGGGGCTATGGTTCACCCCTCCACTTT
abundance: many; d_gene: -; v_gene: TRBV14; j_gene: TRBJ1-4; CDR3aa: CASSQVGATNEKLFF; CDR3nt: TGTGCCAGCAGCCAAGTGGGTGCAACTAATGAAAAACTGTTTTTT
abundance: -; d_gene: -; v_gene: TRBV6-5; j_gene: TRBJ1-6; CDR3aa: CASSYSNLYRDSPLHF; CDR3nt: TGTGCCAGCAGTTACTCTAACCTATACAGGGATTCACCCCTCCACTTT
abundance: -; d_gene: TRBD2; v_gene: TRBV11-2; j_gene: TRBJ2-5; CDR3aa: CASSRLAGVTETQYF; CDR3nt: TGTGCCAGCAGTCGACTAGCGGGAGTTACAGAGACCCAGTACTTC